Shown below are 23 T cell receptor beta chains from a single sample sequenced in a study of T cell responses to AZD1222 COVID-19 vaccine. The data were produced by immunoSEQ multiplex PCR, yet TCRdb's version contains in-frame clones alone and is incomplete. The data show over 15,000 clones, roughly 80% seen once. The sequencing used peripheral blood, collected 28 days after the second AZD1222 dose. The receptors were sampled from an adult who received the AZD1222 COVID-19 vaccine.

This chain joins TRBV14 and TRBJ2-3; D is tentatively TRBD1 or TRBD2 (5 bases each). Looked up from germline, CDR1 is SGHDN and CDR2 is FVKESK. This CDR3 is built from 16 residues. V lost 8 bases to trimming and J lost 0 bases, with 18 bases between them. The CDR3 sequence: CASSQAQGASTDTQYF. The CDR3 DNA sequence: TGTGCCAGCTCTCAGGCGCAGGGAGCTAGCACAGATACGCAGTATTTT.

The chain joins TRBV5-8 to TRBJ2-5; D assignment may be TRBD1 or TRBD2 (5 bases each). There are 13 residues in the CDR3. V lost 6 bases, J lost 2 bases, and 11 bases lay in between. Germline V gene sequence: CDR1 SGHTS, CDR2 YDEGEE. CDR3 nucleotides: TGTGCCAGCACCCCTGGGGGACAAGAGACCCAGTACTTC. Translating gives CASTPGGQETQYF. The entire variable domain, with the rest obtained from reference TRBV5-8 and TRBJ2-5, is as follows: EAGVTQSPTHLIKTRGQQATLRCSPISGHTSVYWYQQALGLGLQFLLWYDEGEERNRGNFPPRFSGRQFPNYSSELNVNALELEDSALYLCASTPGGQETQYFGPGTRLLVL.

This clone was counted between two and nine times. The V gene is TRBV6-6, the J gene TRBJ2-3; D gene ambiguous. The CDR3 spans 14 residues. Trimming removed 7 bases at V and 4 bases at J, with 15 bases between. Germline values: CDR1 MNHNY, CDR2 SVGAGI (reference sequence). CDR3 nucleotide sequence: TGTGCCAGCAACGATGTGGGCCCCCCAGATACGCAGTATTTT. It encodes CASNDVGPPDTQYF.

The chain recombines TRBV9 with TRBJ1-4, with TRBD1 as a possible D gene (5 bases). Trimming pared 3 bases from V and 8 bases from J, leaving 20 bases between. CDR3 length: 16 amino acids. Germline loops: CDR1 SGDLS, CDR2 YYNGEE. CDR3: CASSEGGTSRLEKLFF. DNA of the CDR3: TGTGCCAGCAGCGAGGGAGGGACTTCTCGGTTAGAAAAACTGTTTTTT.

This chain uses TRBV11-2 with TRBJ2-1; D perhaps matches TRBD2 (5 bases). This CDR3 contains 18 residues. V lost 5 bases, J lost 1 base, and 21 bases lay in between. The germline CDR1 and CDR2 sequences are SGHAT and FQNNGV. CDR3 coding DNA: TGTGCCAGCAGCCCTGGCTACGGCGAACGAGGGTCCTACAATGAGCAGTTCTTC. Amino acid sequence: CASSPGYGERGSYNEQFF.

V and J are TRBV12-3 or TRBV12-4 and TRBJ1-1; D is unclear. The V end lost 3 bases, the J end lost 4 bases, and 9 bases lay between the germline ends. CDR3 length equals 13 residues. This chain's CDR3 is CASSFIVGTEAFF. The CDR3 DNA sequence: TGTGCCAGCAGTTTCATCGTGGGCACTGAAGCTTTCTTT.

The chain combines TRBV4-2 with TRBJ1-2; tentative D call: TRBD1 (5 bases). V lost 4 bases to trimming and J lost 4 bases, with 16 bases between them. Germline-derived CDR1 and CDR2 are LGHNA and YNFKEQ. This CDR3 is 15 amino acids long. The chain's CDR3 is CASSLSAGLGYGYTF. In DNA form, the CDR3 reads TGTGCCAGCAGCCTCAGCGCAGGGTTGGGCTATGGCTACACCTTC.

This clone was observed a handful of times. The J gene is TRBJ1-2, the V gene TRBV7-8; maybe TRBD1 (5 bases). The germline V gene has CDR1 SGHVS and CDR2 FQNEAQ. This CDR3 is built from 14 residues. V was cut by 2 bases and J by 6 bases, with 13 bases left in between. The CDR3, as DNA: TGTGCCAGCAGCTTATCTTCCAGGGAGGATGGCTACACCTTC. Translating it yields CASSLSSREDGYTF.

This clone showed up just once. The chain has TRBV29-1 and TRBJ1-2; the D is unclear. Per germline, CDR1 SQVTM and CDR2 ANQGSEA. Trimming left V 7 bases short and J 4 bases short, with 10 bases between. There are 11 residues in the CDR3. The CDR3 DNA is TGCAGCGCGAGTGGGCTCTATGGCTACACCTTC. It is translated as CSASGLYGYTF.

J is TRBJ2-7 and V is TRBV3-1 (or the pseudogene TRBV3-2); possibly TRBD2 for D (6 bases). Trimming removed 2 bases at V and 0 bases at J, with 17 bases between. The CDR3 spans 17 residues. Germline CDR1 is LGHDT and CDR2 is YNNKEL (reference sequence). CDR3 protein: CASSQYSLARSSYEQYF. In nucleotides, the CDR3 is TGTGCCAGCAGCCAATATTCCCTAGCGAGGAGCTCCTACGAGCAGTACTTC.

V usage is TRBV3-1 (or the pseudogene TRBV3-2) and J usage is TRBJ2-7; 15 bases match TRBD2. The junction had 6 bases not matched to a gene; V was cut back by 3 bases and J by 6 bases. The CDR3 consists of 16 residues. The germline gives CDR1 LGHDT, CDR2 YNNKEL (reference sequence). The CDR3 DNA follows: TGTGCCAGCAGCCAGGGTACGGGACTAGCGGGAGGCGAGCAGTACTTC. Encoded protein: CASSQGTGLAGGEQYF.

On this clone itself: The same CDR3 is also encoded by other DNA sequences in this sample. The gene calls are TRBV5-1 and TRBJ2-7; a weak D match, TRBD1 (6 bases). V was pared by 4 bases and J by 1 base, with 12 bases between. The CDR3 runs to 14 residues. Germline CDR1 SGHRS, CDR2 YFSETQ. The CDR3 bases are TGCGCCAGCAGCCCTGGACAGCCTTCCTACGAGCAGTACTTC. Its translation is CASSPGQPSYEQYF.

Of note for this clone: Other nucleotide sequences in the sample specify the same CDR3. The rearrangement joins TRBV12-5 to TRBJ2-2, with TRBD2 matching over 8 bases. This CDR3 comprises 15 residues. The trim removed 6 bases at V and 3 bases at J, leaving 6 bases unmatched. Per the germline V gene, CDR1 is LGHNT and CDR2 is FRNRAP. CDR3 nucleotide sequence: TGTGCTAGTGGCCGGGGGGGGGAGGACACCGGGGAGCTGTTTTTT. Translating gives CASGRGGEDTGELFF.

The gene calls are TRBV9 and TRBJ1-6, with D unclear. The V gene lost 3 bases and the J gene lost 7 bases, with 8 bases spanning the gap. The CDR3 is made up of 13 amino acids. Looked up from germline, CDR1 is SGDLS and CDR2 is YYNGEE. The CDR3, as DNA: TGTGCCAGCAGCGCACAAGGGAATTCACCCCTCCACTTT. It specifies CASSAQGNSPLHF.

J is TRBJ1-1 and V is TRBV11-2; 8 positions agree with TRBD1. Germline V lookup: CDR1 SGHAT, CDR2 FQNNGV. Trimming at V came to 2 bases and at J to 7 bases, leaving 6 bases not matched to a gene. The CDR3 length is 14 residues. For the CDR3, the DNA is TGTGCCAGCAGCTTAACGGGGACAGGAGGTGAAGCTTTCTTT. Translation: CASSLTGTGGEAFF.

This chain links TRBV7-2 with TRBJ2-7; TRBD1 agrees at 8 bases. V trimming: 4 bases; J trimming: 3 bases; junction bases outside the gene matches: 11. CDR1 and CDR2 from the germline V gene are SGHTA and FQGNSA. The CDR3 totals 16 residues. CDR3 region: CASSSSSRGRYYEQYF. CDR3 nucleotide sequence: TGTGCCAGCAGCTCCTCCTCCAGGGGGCGCTACTACGAGCAGTACTTC.

The rearrangement uses TRBV10-3 and TRBJ2-3; 8 nucleotides match TRBD1. Unmatched junction bases numbered 5, after V lost 8 bases and J lost 4 bases. Germline CDR1 and CDR2: ENHRY and SYGVKD. The CDR3 extends over 13 amino acids. CDR3 protein: CAIGGTGADTQYF. DNA for the CDR3: TGTGCCATCGGGGGGACAGGAGCAGATACGCAGTATTTT.

The chain has TRBV10-2 and TRBJ2-3; D remains unclear. Germline assignment: CDR1 WSHSY and CDR2 SAAADI. The CDR3 is 14 residues long. Trimming removed 4 bases from V and 0 bases from J, with 8 bases in between. CDR3 in DNA: TGCGCCAGCAGTGTCTCCCCGAGCACAGATACGCAGTATTTT. This codes for CASSVSPSTDTQYF.

This rearrangement joins TRBV5-6 to TRBJ1-4; D remains ambiguous. Trimming shortened V by 1 base and J by 7 bases, and 5 bases separated the two germline ends. This CDR3 spans 12 amino acids. Germline lookup yields CDR1 SGHDT and CDR2 YYEEEE. The CDR3 protein is CASSLTGEKLFF. CDR3 DNA sequence: TGTGCCAGCAGCTTGACGGGTGAAAAACTGTTTTTT. The whole variable domain, remainder taken from reference TRBV5-6 and TRBJ1-4, is DAGVTQSPTHLIKTRGQQVTLRCSPKSGHDTVSWYQQALGQGPQFIFQYYEEEERQRGNFPDRFSGHQFPNYSSELNVNALLLGDSALYLCASSLTGEKLFFGSGTQLSVL.

The CDR3 bases are TGCGCCAGCAGCTTGTTCGGTCAGGGCGATGGCTACACCTTC. Translation: CASSLFGQGDGYTF. V is TRBV5-1 and J is TRBJ1-2, with a possible D match to TRBD1 (5 bases). V gave up 1 base and J gave up 6 bases, with 13 bases separating them. This CDR3 contains 14 residues. The germline CDR1 and CDR2 sequences are SGHRS and YFSETQ.

J is TRBJ2-7 and V is TRBV7-2; D not resolved. The CDR3 is 14 residues long. Germline V gene sequence: CDR1 SGHTA, CDR2 FQGNSA. V was cut by 0 bases and J by 4 bases, with 10 bases left in between. The DNA of the CDR3 is TGTGCCAGCAGCTTAGCGATGGCAAGTTACGAGCAGTACTTC. It yields the protein CASSLAMASYEQYF.

This clone was detected only a few times. The V gene is TRBV5-4, the J gene TRBJ1-5, with D perhaps matching TRBD1 (6 bases). CDR1 is SGHNT and CDR2 is YYREEE in the germline V gene (reference sequence). The CDR3 is 13 residues long. V shed 0 bases and J shed 14 bases, with 15 bases lying between them. The CDR3, as DNA: TGTGCCAGCAGCTTGGAGGACAGCCTCGACAAGCATTTT. Protein sequence: CASSLEDSLDKHF.

This clone was counted a few times. This chain uses TRBV2 with TRBJ2-7, with D hard to call. Trimming shortened V by 4 bases and J by 2 bases, and 0 bases separated the two germline ends. The length of the CDR3 is 10 residues. The V gene's germline CDR1 is SNHLY and CDR2 FYNNEI. The CDR3 here is CASSAYEQYF. CDR3 in DNA: TGTGCCAGCAGTGCCTACGAGCAGTACTTC. Full variable domain (rest looked up from reference TRBV2 and TRBJ2-7): EPEVTQTPSHQVTQMGQEVILRCVPISNHLYFYWYRQILGQKVEFLVSFYNNEISEKSEIFDDQFSVERPDGSNFTLKIRSTKLEDSAMYFCASSAYEQYFGPGTRLTVT.